The T cell receptor (beta chain) described here comes from a study of tumor-infiltrating lymphocytes in oesophageal squamous cell carcinoma. CDR1 and CDR2 from the germline V gene are SGHTA and FQGNSA. This CDR3 has 11 residues. TCRdb reanalysed the PCR reads using MiXCR and keeps one entry per CDR3 protein. The sample has some 11,000 distinct CDR3 sequences, 40% to 65% seen once; the top ten hold about 20%. The sequence was collected from a female donor with esophageal squamous cell carcinoma. The chain couples TRBV7-2 to TRBJ2-1; D is unclear. The J call is doubtful: the DNA matches TRBJ2-7 better. The source material was esophageal tumor tissue. The CDR3 nucleotides read TGTGCCAGCAGTCTCCACTACGAGCAGTACTTC. This codes for CASSLHYEQYF.